This T cell receptor (beta chain) was retrieved from a study of technical replicates of blood from several donors. Measured with immunoSEQ multiplex PCR; TCRdb has only the in-frame clones, and not every one. The sample holds around 65,000 clones, about 86% seen once. Germline V gives CDR1 MNHNS, CDR2 SASEGT. V dropped 10 bases and J dropped 4 bases, with 19 bases sitting between them. This CDR3 has 15 amino acids. Material: PBMCs. This receptor was obtained from a human donor in good health. Some clones in this sample may be carry-over from other donors' samples. The chain is built from TRBV6-1 and TRBJ2-2, with D tentatively TRBD2 (6 bases). For the CDR3, the DNA is TGTGCCACCCGGATTGGGTGGGGAGGCACCGGGGAGCTGTTTTTT. Protein: CATRIGWGGTGELFF.